The subject of this entry is one T cell receptor beta chain. Its antigen remains unknown. Per the germline V gene, CDR1 is SGHVS and CDR2 is FNYEAQ. The CDR3 loop spans 16 amino acids. V was pared by 5 bases and J by 1 base, with 18 bases between. The sample comes from a study of a mutant IDH1 vaccine in newly diagnosed glioma. The protocol was immunoSEQ multiplex PCR, while the TCRdb copy is restricted to in-frame clones and leaves out a portion. The sample lists some 60,000 clones; 87% were seen once. The time point: week 23, last vaccination. Doses of 300 ug of mutant IDH1 20-mer peptide were given with topical imiquimod.

V and J are TRBV7-6 and TRBJ2-7; TRBD2 might be the D (5 bases). The sample was PBMCs, taken from a glioma patient whose treatment included an IDH1 peptide vaccine. This clonotype was obtained from a middle-aged man with glioma. The CDR3 protein is CASSLSRSGKSYEQYF. CDR3 nucleotides: TGTGCCAGCAGCCTCTCTCGATCGGGAAAGTCCTACGAGCAGTACTTC.